These 4 T cell receptor beta chains came from one sample sequenced in a study of T cells in Graves' hyperthyroidism and ophthalmopathy. Using RNA transcripts as the source, TCR beta CDR3 regions were amplified. The HTBI set primed first-round TCR CDR3 RT-PCR. TCRdb reanalysed the multiplex PCR reads using MiXCR and keeps one entry per CDR3 protein. The sample has around 720,000 distinct CDR3 sequences; approximately 36% are singletons. Sequencing was performed on blood. These TCRs come from a woman between 35 and 50 years old with Graves' hyperthyroidism.

In its sample, this clonotype was seen a few times. At one of its ends the junction is not consistent with the germline gene, which may arise from a read error. The chain links TRBV7-2 to TRBJ1-2, with 8 positions matching TRBD1. The CDR3 consists of 14 residues. The germline CDR1 and CDR2 sequences are SGHTA and FQGNSA. The CDR3 protein is CASTQQGGDYGYTF. The DNA of the CDR3 is TGCGCCAGCACCCAACAGGGGGGCGACTATGGCTACACCTTC.

This clonotype was seen repeatedly, ten times or more. This chain uses TRBV10-1 with TRBJ2-7; tentative D call: TRBD2 (5 bases). Trimming removed 8 bases from V and 0 bases from J, with 14 bases in between. The CDR3 totals 14 residues. Germline loops: CDR1 WNHNN, CDR2 SYGVQD (reference sequence). Here the CDR3 reads CASSADSISYEQYF. Here the CDR3 DNA reads TGCGCCAGCTCCGCGGACTCCATCTCCTACGAGCAGTACTTC.

This clonotype was observed a few times. The rearrangement joins TRBV28 to TRBJ1-2; D is ambiguous. Germline CDR1 and CDR2: MDHEN and SYDVKM. This CDR3 region has 14 residues. Trimming left V 3 bases short and J 4 bases short, with 12 bases between. CDR3 DNA: TGTGCCAGCAGTTTTTTCCAGATACTCTATGGCTACACCTTC. Its translation: CASSFFQILYGYTF.

Remarks on this clonotype: At one end the junction does not follow the germline gene, possibly because of a read error. The chain joins TRBV7-2 to TRBJ1-6; D gene uncertain. This CDR3 spans 14 amino acids. CDR1 and CDR2 (germline): SGHTA, FQGNSA. CDR3: CASSSAGSSSPLHF. The CDR3 nucleotides are TGCGCCAGCAGCTCAGCGGGGAGCAGTTCACCCCTCCACTTT.